This entry is about one T cell receptor beta chain. Its cognate antigen is unknown. During its preparation, the TCRbeta library received unique molecular identifiers. MiXCR, run by TCRdb on the PCR reads, gives a single entry per CDR3 protein. The sample includes 200,000 to 300,000 distinct CDR3 sequences, around 25% of them seen just once. The germline V gene has CDR1 SQVTM and CDR2 ANQGSEA. The CDR3 has 15 residues. Losses at the gene ends were 8 bases for V and 0 bases for J; bases not matched to a gene: 12. This entry comes from a study of T-cell reconstitution after alpha-beta-depleted transplantation in children. Broader study findings: The main origin of T-cell counts and diversity one year after transplant was newly produced T cells. Expanded graft clones, several hundred of them, were reportedly the source of alpha-beta T cells about two months after transplant.

This sample comprised PBMCs, obtained before TCRalphabeta/CD19-depleted stem cell transplant. The clonotype comes from a girl aged 2-10 years with Fanconi anemia, due to receive a stem cell transplant. This chain uses TRBV29-1 with TRBJ1-1; 7 bases are a match to TRBD1. CDR3 loop: CSSATVQGLNTEAFF. In DNA form, the CDR3 reads TGCAGCTCCGCGACAGTACAGGGGCTGAACACTGAAGCTTTCTTT.